This T cell receptor beta chain emerged from a study of Graves' ophthalmopathy and Graves' hyperthyroidism. Looking at the study overall: Ahead of any treatment, peripheral blood was obtained at the initial diagnosis. Study-wide findings and caveats: Separation of ophthalmopathy from stable hyperthyroidism was achieved by a 13-signature model, at about 91% sensitivity and approximately 84% specificity.

About this clonotype itself: Its antigen is not identified.

The diagnosis combined clinical symptoms, thyroxine, TRAb, thyroid ultrasound and orbital computed tomography scans. RNA transcripts provided the template for amplifying TCR beta CDR3 regions. In the first round, RT-PCR was carried out with HTBI primers, and a multiplex PCR formed the second round. TCRdb passed the multiplex PCR reads through MiXCR, listing each CDR3 protein once. The sample gives about 240,000 distinct CDR3 sequences, 45% to 55% of which show up once; less than 50% is in the top ten. V was clipped by 2 bases and J by 1 base; unmatched bases: 10. The CDR3 totals 18 residues. The germline gives CDR1 KGHDR, CDR2 SFDVKD.

The sequence derives from an adult man with Graves' ophthalmopathy. Sequencing was performed on peripheral blood. The rearrangement joins TRBV24-1 to TRBJ1-5; 7 nucleotides line up with TRBD1. The CDR3 DNA follows: TGTGCCACCAGTGATTCCGGGTACAGGGGTCGGAGCAATCAGCCCCAGCATTTT. Translation: CATSDSGYRGRSNQPQHF.